The rows below give T cell receptor beta chains drawn from one sample of a study of identifying expanded T cells in peripheral blood. TCRdb's copy holds only in-frame clones and misses some; the assay was immunoSEQ multiplex PCR. The repertoire holds tens of thousands of clones, approximately 89% seen once, with roughly 5% in the top ten. The sequenced sample consisted of blood. Receptors originate from a person between 18 and 75 years old in good health. CDR3s include the opening cysteine and the closing phenylalanine or tryptophan. The order of the fields is clone size, D gene, V gene, J gene, CDR3 protein, CDR3 DNA. D genes are given only for firm matches. Expanded clones are given a class, and other clones once, few, many or no size at all.

.	.	TRBV4-2	TRBJ1-3	CASSPRDGNTIYF	TGTGCCAGCAGCCCCCGGGACGGAAACACCATATATTTT
.	TRBD2	TRBV27	TRBJ2-5	CASSMRLAGTQETQYF	TGTGCCAGCAGTATGAGACTAGCGGGGACCCAAGAGACCCAGTACTTC
.	.	TRBV19	TRBJ1-6	CASSIGDRIYNSPLHF	TGTGCCAGTAGTATCGGCGACCGGATCTATAATTCACCCCTCCACTTT
.	.	TRBV10-2	TRBJ1-2	CASSVDLNYGYTF	TGCGCCAGCAGTGTAGACCTCAACTATGGCTACACCTTC
.	.	TRBV11-2	TRBJ2-3	CASSSSKADTQYF	TGTGCCAGCAGCTCCTCGAAGGCAGATACGCAGTATTTT
once	.	TRBV28	TRBJ2-7	CASSPLTVSSYEQYF	TGTGCCAGCTCCCCTTTGACCGTATCCTCCTACGAGCAGTACTTC
.	TRBD2	TRBV6-4	TRBJ2-1	CASSDSAGGGTNEQFF	TGTGCCAGCAGTGACTCCGCGGGAGGGGGTACTAATGAGCAGTTCTTC
.	.	TRBV2	TRBJ2-4	CASRRQARVSSQYF	TGTGCCAGCAGGCGACAGGCGCGGGTGTCTTCTCAGTACTTC
.	.	TRBV27	TRBJ2-7	CASSSPSYEQYF	TGTGCCAGCAGTTCCCCCTCCTACGAGCAGTACTTC
.	TRBD1	TRBV6-5	TRBJ2-7	CATGTGGYEQYF	TGTGCCACCGGGACAGGGGGCTACGAGCAGTACTTC
.	.	TRBV19	TRBJ1-1	CASSWTPKTEAFF	TGTGCCAGTAGTTGGACCCCTAAGACTGAAGCTTTCTTT
.	.	TRBV9	TRBJ1-5	CASSSTTDTSGPQHF	TGTGCCAGCAGCTCCACGACGGACACCAGCGGGCCCCAGCATTTT
.	.	TRBV28	TRBJ2-2	CASTGPHGTGELFF	TGTGCCAGCACCGGCCCCCATGGCACCGGGGAGCTGTTTTTT
.	.	TRBV19	TRBJ1-5	CASSPLDSSNQPQHF	TGTGCCAGTAGTCCCCTGGACAGCTCCAATCAGCCCCAGCATTTT
.	.	TRBV5-1	TRBJ2-5	CASSLSGGAFQETQYF	TGCGCCAGCAGCTTGTCTGGGGGAGCCTTCCAAGAGACCCAGTACTTC
.	.	TRBV5-6	TRBJ1-1	CASQIFMNTEAFF	TGTGCCAGCCAGATATTCATGAACACTGAAGCTTTCTTT
.	TRBD2	TRBV19	TRBJ2-1	CASSIVFSGRRTYNEQFF	TGTGCCAGTAGTATCGTTTTTAGCGGGAGGCGAACCTACAATGAGCAGTTCTTC
.	TRBD2	TRBV14	TRBJ2-5	CASSQDWGGETQYF	TGTGCCAGCAGCCAAGATTGGGGGGGAGAGACCCAGTACTTC
.	.	TRBV19	TRBJ2-7	CASSPFGGGYEQYF	TGTGCCAGTAGTCCCTTTGGAGGGGGCTACGAGCAGTACTTC
.	.	TRBV30	TRBJ2-1	CAWSVVRERSEQFF	TGTGCCTGGAGTGTAGTTCGGGAGAGAAGTGAGCAGTTCTTC
.	TRBD1	TRBV6-1	TRBJ2-3	CASRGQPLTDTQYF	TGTGCCAGCAGGGGACAGCCTCTCACAGATACGCAGTATTTT
.	.	TRBV27	TRBJ2-1	CASSLAVSSYNEQFF	TGTGCCAGCAGTTTGGCGGTTAGCTCCTACAATGAGCAGTTCTTC